The 10 T cell receptor beta chains below were found in one sample sequenced in a study of T cell responses to AZD1222 COVID-19 vaccine. Assay used: immunoSEQ multiplex PCR; TCRdb lists only in-frame clones, some missing. The data contain 130,000 to 150,000 clones, 85% to 95% of them singletons. This specimen was peripheral blood, taken on day 0 of AZD1222 vaccination. The receptors derive from an adult in good health.

In this sample, this clone turned up a few times. This chain joins TRBV27 and TRBJ1-1; TRBD1 agrees at 8 bases. The CDR3 is made up of 14 amino acids. Germline V gene data show CDR1 as MNHEY and CDR2 as SMNVEV (reference sequence). The V and J ends lost 2 bases and 1 base, in that order; junction bases with no gene match: 0. CDR3 sequence: CASSLQGANTEAFF. As DNA, the CDR3 is TGTGCCAGCAGTTTACAGGGGGCGAACACTGAAGCTTTCTTT.

The genes are TRBV2 and TRBJ1-2; 7 nucleotides line up with TRBD1. V was clipped by 7 bases and J by 7 bases; unmatched bases: 12. Per germline, CDR1 SNHLY and CDR2 FYNNEI. This CDR3 contains 14 residues. CDR3 sequence reads: CASTDRTGRPGYTF. CDR3 DNA: TGTGCCAGCACTGATCGGACAGGCAGGCCTGGCTACACCTTC.

The chain uses TRBV6-6 and TRBJ1-6; possibly TRBD1 for D (6 bases). The CDR3 sequence is 15 residues long. Trimming took 5 bases from V and 7 from J, leaving 15 bases between them. Germline-derived CDR1 and CDR2 are MNHNY and SVGAGI (reference sequence). The CDR3 DNA sequence: TGTGCCAGCAGTACCCGACAGGTGGGGAATTCACCCCTCCACTTT. Translated: CASSTRQVGNSPLHF.

The chain recombines TRBV5-5 with TRBJ1-5; D is possibly TRBD1 (5 bases). The CDR3 consists of 15 residues. Trimming took 3 bases from V and 7 from J, leaving 17 bases between them. Germline CDR1 SGHKS, CDR2 YYEKEE (reference sequence). This CDR3 is CASSSRTGTIQPQHF. The CDR3 DNA sequence: TGTGCCAGCAGCTCAAGGACGGGGACGATCCAGCCCCAGCATTTT.

The chain links TRBV29-1 to TRBJ2-7; D is unresolved. Germline CDR1 is SQVTM and CDR2 is ANQGSEA. Trimming shortened V by 4 bases and J by 3 bases, and 10 bases separated the two germline ends. CDR3 length: 12 residues. This CDR3 is CSVVIDRYEQYF. CDR3 nucleotide sequence: TGCAGCGTTGTCATCGACCGCTACGAGCAGTACTTC.

The genes are TRBV6-5 and TRBJ1-2; 8 bases line up with TRBD1. CDR1 and CDR2 (germline): MNHEY, SVGAGI. V lost 0 bases, J lost 4 bases, and 7 bases stayed unmatched. This CDR3 region has 16 residues. CDR3 sequence (DNA): TGTGCCAGCAGTTACTCGATGTACGACAGGGGCTATGGCTACACCTTC. It translates to CASSYSMYDRGYGYTF.

V gene TRBV27 combines with J gene TRBJ2-3; D is unclear. The CDR3 covers 14 residues. V lost 6 bases and J lost 1, with 11 bases in between. In germline, CDR1 is MNHEY, CDR2 SMNVEV (reference sequence). This CDR3 reads CASRALGGTDTQYF. The CDR3 DNA reads TGTGCCAGCAGGGCGTTGGGTGGCACAGATACGCAGTATTTT.

The chain employs TRBV9 and TRBJ1-1; tentative D call: TRBD1 (6 bases). Germline V lookup: CDR1 SGDLS, CDR2 YYNGEE. This CDR3 is 15 amino acids long. V was trimmed by 3 bases and J by 5 bases, leaving 17 bases between them. The CDR3 loop reads CASSAPEGVGTEAFF. CDR3 in DNA: TGTGCCAGCAGCGCCCCGGAGGGGGTCGGGACTGAAGCTTTCTTT. The entire variable domain, with the rest obtained from reference TRBV9 and TRBJ1-1, is as follows: DSGVTQTPKHLITATGQRVTLRCSPRSGDLSVYWYQQSLDQGLQFLIQYYNGEERAKGNILERFSAQQFPDLHSELNLSSLELGDSALYFCASSAPEGVGTEAFFGQGTRLTVV.

The gene calls are TRBV30 and TRBJ1-4; D is uncertain. Germline V lookup: CDR1 GTSNPN, CDR2 SVGIG (reference sequence). The CDR3 loop spans 11 amino acids. With 6 bases removed from V and 11 bases from J, the gap between germline ends came to 13 bases. Written as DNA, the CDR3 is TGTGCCTGCCAGACCGCGGGGAAACTGTTTTTT. It encodes CACQTAGKLFF. The full variable domain, in which reference TRBV30 and TRBJ1-4 provide the parts outside the CDR3, is SQTIHQWPATLVQPVGSPLSLECTVEGTSNPNLYWYRQAAGRGLQLLFYSVGIGQISSEVPQNLSASRPQDRQFILSSKKLLLSDSGFYLCACQTAGKLFFGSGTQLSVL.

This sequence joins TRBV19 and TRBJ1-2; D remains unclear. V was cut by 0 bases and J by 10 bases, with 6 bases left in between. This CDR3 has 11 amino acids. CDR1 and CDR2 from the germline V gene are LNHDA and SQIVND (reference sequence). The CDR3 loop reads CASSIERTYTF. CDR3 sequence (DNA): TGTGCCAGTAGTATAGAGAGGACCTACACCTTC.